The clone carrying this T cell receptor beta chain came up many times. These data belong to a study of identical twins. CDR1 SQVTM and CDR2 ANQGSEA come from the germline V gene. The CDR3 is 13 residues long. Trimming left V 0 bases short and J 5 bases short, with 8 bases between. TCRdb reprocessed the 5' RACE reads via MiXCR and lists one record per CDR3 protein. The sample includes approximately 630,000 distinct CDR3 sequences, under 8.5% seen only once; the top ten take roughly 1.6%. The data also belong to a second study, concerning yellow fever vaccine responses in identical twins.

Sequences were obtained from PBMCs. This TCR was recovered from a woman aged 18 to 35 in good health. The chain employs TRBV29-1 and TRBJ2-1; D uncertain. This CDR3 reads CSVEEDGDNEQFF. In DNA, the CDR3 is TGCAGCGTTGAAGAGGACGGCGACAATGAGCAGTTCTTC.